The present T cell receptor beta chain was sequenced within a study of shared clonotypes between healthy human individuals. This clone was counted once. Evenly divided among several immunoSEQ plates was the genomic DNA of each subset. Assay: immunoSEQ multiplex PCR; the TCRdb copy retains only in-frame clones and omits some. The sample gives roughly 1,500,000 clones, 98% of which show up once; 0.36% is in the top ten. After removal of 8 bases from V and 3 bases from J, the junction contained 5 bases not matched to a gene. The germline gives CDR1 KGHSH, CDR2 LQKENI. CDR3 length: 13 amino acids. The TCR was taken from a man aged 30 to 39 in good health. Sequencing used naive CD4+ T cells sorted from blood. Specified subset: CD45RA+ positively selected. V usage is TRBV18 and J usage is TRBJ2-5, with 8 positions matching TRBD2. CDR3 sequence (DNA): TGTGCCAGCACCCCGCGGGGGGAAGAGACCCAGTACTTC. Translating it yields CASTPRGEETQYF. The complete variable domain, with remaining parts taken from reference TRBV18 and TRBJ2-5, reads NAGVMQNPRHLVRRRGQEARLRCSPMKGHSHVYWYRQLPEEGLKFMVYLQKENIIDESGMPKERFSAEFPKEGPSILRIQQVVRGDSAAYFCASTPRGEETQYFGPGTRLLVL.